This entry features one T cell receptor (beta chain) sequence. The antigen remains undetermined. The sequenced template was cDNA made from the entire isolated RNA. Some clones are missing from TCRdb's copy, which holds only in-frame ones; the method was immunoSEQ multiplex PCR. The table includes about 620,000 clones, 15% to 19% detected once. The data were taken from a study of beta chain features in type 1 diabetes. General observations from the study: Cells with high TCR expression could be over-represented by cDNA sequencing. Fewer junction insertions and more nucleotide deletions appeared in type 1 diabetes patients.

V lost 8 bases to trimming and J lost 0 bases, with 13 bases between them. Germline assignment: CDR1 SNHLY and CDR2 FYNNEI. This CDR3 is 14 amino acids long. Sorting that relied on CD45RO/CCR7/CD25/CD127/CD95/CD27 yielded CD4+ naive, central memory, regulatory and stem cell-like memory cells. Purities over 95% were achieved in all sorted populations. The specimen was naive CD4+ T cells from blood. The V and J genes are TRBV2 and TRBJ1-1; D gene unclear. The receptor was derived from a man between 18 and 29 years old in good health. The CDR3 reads CASEWEVMNTEAFF. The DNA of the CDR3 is TGTGCCAGCGAGTGGGAGGTCATGAACACTGAAGCTTTCTTT.